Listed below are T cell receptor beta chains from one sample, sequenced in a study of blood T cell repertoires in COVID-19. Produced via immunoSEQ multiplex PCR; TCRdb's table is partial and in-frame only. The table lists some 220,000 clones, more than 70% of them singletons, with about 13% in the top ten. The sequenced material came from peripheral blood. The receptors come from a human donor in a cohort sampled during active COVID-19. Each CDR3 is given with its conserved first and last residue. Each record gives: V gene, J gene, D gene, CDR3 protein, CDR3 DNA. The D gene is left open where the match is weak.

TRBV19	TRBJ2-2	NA	CASNRRRGTGELFF	TGTGCCAGTAATAGGCGACGAGGGACCGGGGAGCTGTTTTTT
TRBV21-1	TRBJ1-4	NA	CASSKGPRAYEKLFF	TGTGCCAGCAGCAAAGGCCCCAGGGCATATGAAAAACTGTTTTTT
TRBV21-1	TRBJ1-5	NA	CASSNVLGGGQPQHF	TGTGCCAGCAGCAACGTTTTGGGGGGAGGTCAGCCCCAGCATTTT
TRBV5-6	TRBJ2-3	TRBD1	CASSTDRGVPDTQYF	TGTGCCAGCAGTACAGACAGGGGCGTGCCAGATACGCAGTATTTT
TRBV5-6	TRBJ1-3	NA	CASSLQPGYTIYF	TGTGCCAGCAGCCTCCAACCGGGGTACACCATATATTTT
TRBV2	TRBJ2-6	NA	CASTRRFSGANVLTF	TGTGCCAGCACCCGGCGGTTCTCTGGGGCCAACGTTCTGACTTTC
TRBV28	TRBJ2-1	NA	CASSLRGSSYNEQFF	TGTGCCAGCAGTTTAAGAGGGAGCTCCTACAATGAGCAGTTCTTC
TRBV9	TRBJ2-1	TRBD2	CASSVEAGSYNEQFF	TGTGCCAGCAGCGTCGAAGCGGGATCCTACAATGAGCAGTTCTTC
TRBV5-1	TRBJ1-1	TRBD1	CASSLEQGATEAFF	TGCGCCAGCAGCTTGGAACAGGGGGCCACTGAAGCTTTCTTT
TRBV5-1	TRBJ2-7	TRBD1	CASSTRTGFVYEQYF	TGCGCCAGCAGCACCCGGACAGGGTTCGTCTACGAGCAGTACTTC
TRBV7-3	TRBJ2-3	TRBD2	CASVPGSGGKDTQYF	TGTGCCAGCGTTCCCGGGAGCGGGGGGAAGGATACGCAGTATTTT
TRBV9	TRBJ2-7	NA	CASSVGRDIGYEQYF	TGTGCCAGCAGCGTAGGAAGGGACATCGGCTACGAGCAGTACTTC
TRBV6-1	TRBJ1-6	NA	CASSEARQVNSPLHF	TGTGCCAGCAGTGAAGCGCGACAGGTCAATTCACCCCTCCACTTT
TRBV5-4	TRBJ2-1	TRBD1	CASRSGQGALNEQFF	TGTGCCAGCAGGTCGGGACAGGGGGCGCTCAATGAGCAGTTCTTC